This TCR beta chain was profiled in a study of T cells after somatic rescue of genetic block. V gave up 4 bases and J gave up 5 bases; unmatched junction bases: 17. Germline lookup yields CDR1 SGDLS and CDR2 YYNGEE. The CDR3 covers 19 residues. Only in-frame clones appear in the TCRdb table, and some are missing; sequencing was by immunoSEQ multiplex PCR. The sample carries about 67,000 clones, around 90% recorded once. The chain employs TRBV9 and TRBJ2-2, with TRBD2 matching over 10 bases. The clonotype comes from a man in his forties or fifties. Sequenced input: peripheral blood mononuclear cells (PBMCs). The CDR3: CASSPSWASGRGSTGELFF. CDR3 coding DNA: TGTGCCAGCAGCCCAAGCTGGGCTAGCGGGAGAGGGTCTACCGGGGAGCTGTTTTTT.